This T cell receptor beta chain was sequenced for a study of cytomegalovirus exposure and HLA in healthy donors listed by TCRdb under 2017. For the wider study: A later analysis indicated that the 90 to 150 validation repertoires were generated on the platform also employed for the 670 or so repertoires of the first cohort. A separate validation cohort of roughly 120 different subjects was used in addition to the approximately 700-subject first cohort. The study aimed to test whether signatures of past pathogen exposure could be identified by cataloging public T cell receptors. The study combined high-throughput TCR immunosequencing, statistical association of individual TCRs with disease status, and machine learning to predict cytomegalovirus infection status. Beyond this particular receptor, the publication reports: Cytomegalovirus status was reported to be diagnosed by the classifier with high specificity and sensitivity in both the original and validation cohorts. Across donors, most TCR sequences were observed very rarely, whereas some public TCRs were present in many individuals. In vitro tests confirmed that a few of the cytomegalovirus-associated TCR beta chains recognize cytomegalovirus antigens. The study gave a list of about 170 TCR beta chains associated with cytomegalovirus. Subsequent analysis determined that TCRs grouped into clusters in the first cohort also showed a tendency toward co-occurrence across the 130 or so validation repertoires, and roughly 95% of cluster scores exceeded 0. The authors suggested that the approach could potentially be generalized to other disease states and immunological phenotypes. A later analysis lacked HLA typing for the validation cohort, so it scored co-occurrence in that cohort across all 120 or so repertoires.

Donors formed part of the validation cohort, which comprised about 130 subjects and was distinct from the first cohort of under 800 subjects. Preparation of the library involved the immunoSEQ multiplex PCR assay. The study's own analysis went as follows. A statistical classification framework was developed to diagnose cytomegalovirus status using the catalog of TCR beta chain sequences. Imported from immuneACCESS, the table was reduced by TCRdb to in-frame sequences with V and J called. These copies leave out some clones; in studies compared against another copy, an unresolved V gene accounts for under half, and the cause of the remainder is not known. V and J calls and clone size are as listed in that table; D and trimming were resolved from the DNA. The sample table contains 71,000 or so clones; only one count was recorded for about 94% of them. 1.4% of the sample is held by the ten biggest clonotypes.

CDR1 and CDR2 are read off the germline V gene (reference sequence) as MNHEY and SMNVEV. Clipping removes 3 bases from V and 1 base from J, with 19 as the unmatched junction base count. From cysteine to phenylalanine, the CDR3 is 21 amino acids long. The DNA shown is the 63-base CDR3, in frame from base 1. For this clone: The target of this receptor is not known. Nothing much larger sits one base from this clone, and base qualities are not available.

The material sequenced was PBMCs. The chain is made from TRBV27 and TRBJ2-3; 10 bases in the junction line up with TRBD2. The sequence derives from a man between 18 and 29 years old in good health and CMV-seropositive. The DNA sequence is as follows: TGTGCCAGCAGTTTCGGGGAAACCGGGACTAGCGACCCGGTTGGCACAGATACGCAGTATTTT. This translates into CASSFGETGTSDPVGTDTQYF.